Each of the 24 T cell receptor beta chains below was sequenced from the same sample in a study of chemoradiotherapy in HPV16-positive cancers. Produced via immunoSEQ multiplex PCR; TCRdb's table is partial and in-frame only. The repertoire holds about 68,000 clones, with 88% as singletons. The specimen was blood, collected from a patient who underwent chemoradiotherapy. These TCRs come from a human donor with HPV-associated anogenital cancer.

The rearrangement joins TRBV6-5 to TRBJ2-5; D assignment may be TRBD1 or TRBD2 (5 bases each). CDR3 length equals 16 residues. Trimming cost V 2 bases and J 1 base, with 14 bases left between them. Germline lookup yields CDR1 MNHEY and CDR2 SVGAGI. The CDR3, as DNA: TGTGCCAGCAGTTACGGTGTCGGGGCGAGCCAAGAGACCCAGTACTTC. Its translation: CASSYGVGASQETQYF.

CDR3 coding DNA: TGTGCCAGTAGCGCCACTCACTACGAGCAGTACTTC. It is translated as CASSATHYEQYF. The genes are TRBV19 and TRBJ2-7, with D unresolved. The CDR3 spans 12 residues. The V and J ends lost 6 bases and 3 bases respectively, with 9 bases between them. Germline V CDR1 and CDR2: LNHDA, SQIVND (reference sequence).

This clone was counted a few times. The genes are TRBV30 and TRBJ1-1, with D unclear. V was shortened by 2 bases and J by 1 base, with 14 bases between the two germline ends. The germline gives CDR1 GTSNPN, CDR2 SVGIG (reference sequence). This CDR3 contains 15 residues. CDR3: CAWSTASSGNTEAFF. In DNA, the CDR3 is TGTGCCTGGAGTACCGCTTCCTCGGGGAACACTGAAGCTTTCTTT.

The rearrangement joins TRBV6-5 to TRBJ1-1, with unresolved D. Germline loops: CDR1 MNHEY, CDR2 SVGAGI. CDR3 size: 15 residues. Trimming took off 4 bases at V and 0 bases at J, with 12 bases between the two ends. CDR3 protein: CASSFIGIMNTEAFF. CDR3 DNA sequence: TGTGCCAGCAGTTTTATTGGAATCATGAACACTGAAGCTTTCTTT.

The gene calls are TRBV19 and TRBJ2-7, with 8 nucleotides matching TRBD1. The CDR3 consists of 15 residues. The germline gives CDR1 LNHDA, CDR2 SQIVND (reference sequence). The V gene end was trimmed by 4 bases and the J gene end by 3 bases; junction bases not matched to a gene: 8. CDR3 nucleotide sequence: TGTGCCAGTAGTAAGACAGGGGAGAGAGGCTACGAGCAGTACTTC. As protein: CASSKTGERGYEQYF.

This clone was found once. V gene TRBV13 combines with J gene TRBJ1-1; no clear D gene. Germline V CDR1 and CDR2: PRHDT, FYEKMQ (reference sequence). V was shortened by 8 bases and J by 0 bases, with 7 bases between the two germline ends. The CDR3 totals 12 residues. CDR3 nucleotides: TGTGCCAGCTCTTATTTGAACACTGAAGCTTTCTTT. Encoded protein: CASSYLNTEAFF.

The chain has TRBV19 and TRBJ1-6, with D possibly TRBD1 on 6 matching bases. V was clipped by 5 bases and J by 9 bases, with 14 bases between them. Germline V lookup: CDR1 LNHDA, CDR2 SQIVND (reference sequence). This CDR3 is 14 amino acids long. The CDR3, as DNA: TGTGCCAGTAGTTTACAGGGCGTGAGTTCACCCCTCCACTTT. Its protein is CASSLQGVSSPLHF.

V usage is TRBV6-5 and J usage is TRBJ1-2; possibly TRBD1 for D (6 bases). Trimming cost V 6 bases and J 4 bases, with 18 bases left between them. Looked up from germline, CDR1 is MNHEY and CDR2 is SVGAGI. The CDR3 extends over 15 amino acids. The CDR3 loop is CASSSSRGHLYGYTF. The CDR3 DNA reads TGTGCCAGCAGCAGCTCTCGGGGACACCTCTATGGCTACACCTTC.

CDR3 loop: CASSIIKASPEAFF. The CDR3 bases are TGTGCCAGTAGTATAATAAAGGCGTCCCCTGAAGCTTTCTTT. The J gene is TRBJ1-1, the V gene TRBV19; D remains ambiguous. Germline values: CDR1 LNHDA, CDR2 SQIVND (reference sequence). Trimming cost V 2 bases and J 6 bases, with 13 bases left between them. CDR3 length: 14 residues.

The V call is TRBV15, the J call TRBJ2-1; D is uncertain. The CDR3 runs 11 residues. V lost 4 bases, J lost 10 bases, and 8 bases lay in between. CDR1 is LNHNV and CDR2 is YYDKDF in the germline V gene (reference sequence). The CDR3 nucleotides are TGTGCCACCAGCAACTCACGGGAGCAGTTCTTC. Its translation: CATSNSREQFF. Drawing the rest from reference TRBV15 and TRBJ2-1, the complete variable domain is DAMVIQNPRYQVTQFGKPVTLSCSQTLNHNVMYWYQQKSSQAPKLLFHYYDKDFNNEADTPDNFQSRRPNTSFCFLDIRSPGLGDTAMYLCATSNSREQFFGPGTRLTVL.

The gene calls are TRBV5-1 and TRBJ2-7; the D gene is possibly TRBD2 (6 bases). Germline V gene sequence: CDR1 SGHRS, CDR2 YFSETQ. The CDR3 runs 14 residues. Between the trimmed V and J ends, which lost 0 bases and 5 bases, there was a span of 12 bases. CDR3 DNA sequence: TGCGCCAGCAGCTTGGTAGGAGGGGTCAACGAGCAGTACTTC. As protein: CASSLVGGVNEQYF.

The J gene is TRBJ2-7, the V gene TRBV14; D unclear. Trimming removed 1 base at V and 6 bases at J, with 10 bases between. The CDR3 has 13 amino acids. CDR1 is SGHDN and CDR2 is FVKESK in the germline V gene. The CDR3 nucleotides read TGTGCCAGCAGCCAAGGTCGACTGGGCGAGCAGTACTTC. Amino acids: CASSQGRLGEQYF.

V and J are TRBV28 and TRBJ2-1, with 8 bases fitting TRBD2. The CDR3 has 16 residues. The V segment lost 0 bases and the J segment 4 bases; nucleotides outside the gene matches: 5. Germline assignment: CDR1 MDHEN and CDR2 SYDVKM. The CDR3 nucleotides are TGTGCCAGCAGTTTATGGACGGGAGGGTTTTACAATGAGCAGTTCTTC. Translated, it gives CASSLWTGGFYNEQFF.

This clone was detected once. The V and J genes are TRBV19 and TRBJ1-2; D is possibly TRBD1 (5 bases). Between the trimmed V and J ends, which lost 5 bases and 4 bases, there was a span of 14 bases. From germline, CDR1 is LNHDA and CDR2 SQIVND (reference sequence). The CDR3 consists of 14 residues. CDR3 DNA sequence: TGTGCCAGTAGTGCGCAGGGAGTCGGCTATGGCTACACCTTC. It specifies CASSAQGVGYGYTF.

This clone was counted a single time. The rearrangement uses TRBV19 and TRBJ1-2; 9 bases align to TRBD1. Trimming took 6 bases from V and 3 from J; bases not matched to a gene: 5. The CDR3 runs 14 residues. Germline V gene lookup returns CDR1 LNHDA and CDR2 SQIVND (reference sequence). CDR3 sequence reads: CASSLQGAHYGYTF. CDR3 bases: TGTGCCAGTAGCCTACAGGGGGCTCACTATGGCTACACCTTC.

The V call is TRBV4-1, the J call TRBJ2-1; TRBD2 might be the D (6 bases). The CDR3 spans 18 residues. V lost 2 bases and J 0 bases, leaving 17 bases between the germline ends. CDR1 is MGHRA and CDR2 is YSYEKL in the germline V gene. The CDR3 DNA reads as TGCGCCAGCAGCCAAACCACCCCCTTAGCGGACTCCTACAATGAGCAGTTCTTC. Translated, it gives CASSQTTPLADSYNEQFF.

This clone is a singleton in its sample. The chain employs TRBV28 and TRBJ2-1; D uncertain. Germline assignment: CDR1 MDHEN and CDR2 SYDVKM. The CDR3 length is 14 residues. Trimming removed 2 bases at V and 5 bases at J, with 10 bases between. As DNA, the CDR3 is TGTGCCAGCAGTTTAGTCGGTGATGACAATGAGCAGTTCTTC. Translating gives CASSLVGDDNEQFF.

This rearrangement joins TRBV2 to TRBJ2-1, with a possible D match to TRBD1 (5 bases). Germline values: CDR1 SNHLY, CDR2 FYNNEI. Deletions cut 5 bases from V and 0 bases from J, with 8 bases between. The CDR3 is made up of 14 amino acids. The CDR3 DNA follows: TGTGCCAGCAGTAGGGGCTTCTCCTACAATGAGCAGTTCTTC. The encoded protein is CASSRGFSYNEQFF.

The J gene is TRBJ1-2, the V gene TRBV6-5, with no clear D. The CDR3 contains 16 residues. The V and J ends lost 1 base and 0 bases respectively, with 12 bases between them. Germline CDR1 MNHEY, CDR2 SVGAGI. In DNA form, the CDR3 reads TGTGCCAGCAGTTACTTTGGAGACGCAGCTAACTATGGCTACACCTTC. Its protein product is CASSYFGDAANYGYTF.

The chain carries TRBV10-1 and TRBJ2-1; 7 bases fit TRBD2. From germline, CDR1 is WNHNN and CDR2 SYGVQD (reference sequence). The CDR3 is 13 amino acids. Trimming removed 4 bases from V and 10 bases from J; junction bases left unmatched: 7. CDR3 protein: CASSGGLTSEQFF. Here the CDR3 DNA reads TGCGCCAGCAGTGGGGGACTAACCTCCGAGCAGTTCTTC.

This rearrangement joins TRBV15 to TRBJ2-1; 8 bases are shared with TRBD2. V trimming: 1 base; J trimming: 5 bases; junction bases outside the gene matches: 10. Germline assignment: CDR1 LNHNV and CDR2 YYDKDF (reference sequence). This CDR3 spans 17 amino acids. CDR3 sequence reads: CATSRVGTSKIDNEQFF. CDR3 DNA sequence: TGTGCCACCAGCAGAGTGGGGACTAGTAAAATAGACAATGAGCAGTTCTTC.

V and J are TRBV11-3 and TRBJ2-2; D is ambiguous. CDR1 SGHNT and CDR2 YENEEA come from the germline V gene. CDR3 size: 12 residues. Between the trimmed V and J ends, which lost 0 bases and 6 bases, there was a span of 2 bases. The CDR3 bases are TGTGCCAGCAGCTTAGACGCCGGGGAGCTGTTTTTT. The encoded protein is CASSLDAGELFF.

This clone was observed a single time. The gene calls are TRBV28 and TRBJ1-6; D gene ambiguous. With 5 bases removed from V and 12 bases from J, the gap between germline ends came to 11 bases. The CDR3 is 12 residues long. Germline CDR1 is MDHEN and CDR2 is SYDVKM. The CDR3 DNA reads TGTGCCAGCAGTGACTTGTTTGGACCCCTCCACTTT. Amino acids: CASSDLFGPLHF. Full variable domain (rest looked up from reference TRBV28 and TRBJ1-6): DVKVTQSSRYLVKRTGEKVFLECVQDMDHENMFWYRQDPGLGLRLIYFSYDVKMKEKGDIPEGYSVSREKKERFSLILESASTNQTSMYLCASSDLFGPLHFGNGTRLTVT.

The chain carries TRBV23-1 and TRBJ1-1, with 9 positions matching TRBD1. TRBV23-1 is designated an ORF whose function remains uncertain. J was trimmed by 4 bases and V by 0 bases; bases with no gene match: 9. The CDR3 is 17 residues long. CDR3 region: CASSQSPRQGGSTEAFF. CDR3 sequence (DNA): TGCGCCAGCAGTCAATCCCCGCGACAGGGGGGTTCCACTGAAGCTTTCTTT.